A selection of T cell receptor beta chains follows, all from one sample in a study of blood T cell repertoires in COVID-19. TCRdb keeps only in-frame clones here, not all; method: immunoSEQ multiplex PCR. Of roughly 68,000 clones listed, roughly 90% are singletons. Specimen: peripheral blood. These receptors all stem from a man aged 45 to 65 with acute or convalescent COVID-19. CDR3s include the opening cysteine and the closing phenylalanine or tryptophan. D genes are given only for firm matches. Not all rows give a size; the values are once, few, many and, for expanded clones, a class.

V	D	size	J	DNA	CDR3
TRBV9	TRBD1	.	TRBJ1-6	TGTGCCAGCAGCCAGACAGGGAGTAATTCACCCCTCCACTTT	CASSQTGSNSPLHF
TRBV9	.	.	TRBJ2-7	TGTGCCAGCAGCGTAGGGTCGCAGGCAATCTCCTACGAGCAGTACTTC	CASSVGSQAISYEQYF
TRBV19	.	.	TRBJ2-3	TGTGCCAGTAGTATGGAGGGGGCGAATACGCAGTATTTT	CASSMEGANTQYF
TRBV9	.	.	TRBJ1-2	TGTGCCAGCAGCGTAGGGGAGGGCGACTATGGCTACACCTTC	CASSVGEGDYGYTF
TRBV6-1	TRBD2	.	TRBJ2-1	TGTGCCAGCAGTGAAATAAGAGTAGCGGGGGTTTATGGAAATGAGCAGTTCTTC	CASSEIRVAGVYGNEQFF
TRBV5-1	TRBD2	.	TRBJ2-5	TGCGCCAGCAGCCGGGGGGGTGCGGACCAAGAGACCCAGTACTTC	CASSRGGADQETQYF
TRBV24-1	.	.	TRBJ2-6	TGTGCCACCAGTGAAACAGGGTCTGGGGCCAACGTCCTGACTTTC	CATSETGSGANVLTF
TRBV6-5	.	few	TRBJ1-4	TGTGCCAGCAGCCCACAGGGTCTACAGCGTGAAAAACTGTTTTTT	CASSPQGLQREKLFF
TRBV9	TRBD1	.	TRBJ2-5	TGTGCCAGCAGCCTCAGCAGGGACAGGGTACAAGAGACCCAGTACTTC	CASSLSRDRVQETQYF
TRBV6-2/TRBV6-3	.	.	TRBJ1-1	TGTGCCAGCAGCGGGACACTTACGGTTGAGGCTTTCTTT	CASSGTLTVEAFF
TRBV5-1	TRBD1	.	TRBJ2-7	TGCGCCAGCAGCTCCGGGACAGGCTACGAGCAGTACTTC	CASSSGTGYEQYF
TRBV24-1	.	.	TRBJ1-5	TGTGCCACCAGTGGCGCTTATAGCAATCAGCCCCAGCATTTT	CATSGAYSNQPQHF
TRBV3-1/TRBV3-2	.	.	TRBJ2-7	TGTGCCAGCAGCCAATGGGAGTTTCTTCAGTCCGAGCAGTACTTC	CASSQWEFLQSEQYF
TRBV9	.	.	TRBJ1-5	TGTGCCAGCAGCGTTTCAGGGGTCAATCAGCCCCAGCATTTT	CASSVSGVNQPQHF
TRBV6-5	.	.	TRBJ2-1	TGTGCCAGCAGTTACCGCGACAGCAATGAGCAGTTCTTC	CASSYRDSNEQFF
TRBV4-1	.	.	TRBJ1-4	TGCGCCAGCAGCCAAGGAGGATGCAGGGTAAGTGAAAAACTGTTTTTT	CASSQGGCRVSEKLFF
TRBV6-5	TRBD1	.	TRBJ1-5	TGTGCCAGCAGTTCAGGGGGTCCTCATAGCAATCAGCCCCAGCATTTT	CASSSGGPHSNQPQHF
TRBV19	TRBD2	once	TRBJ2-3	TGTGCCAGTAGTCCGGGACTAGCGGGGGTAGGTACGCAGTATTTT	CASSPGLAGVGTQYF
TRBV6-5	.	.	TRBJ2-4	TGTGCCAGCAGTCCCTCGGTGTTGAACATTCAGTACTTC	CASSPSVLNIQYF
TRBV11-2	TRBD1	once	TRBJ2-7	TGTGCCAGCAGCCAGGGACAGGGGGCGCGAGAGCAGTACTTC	CASSQGQGAREQYF
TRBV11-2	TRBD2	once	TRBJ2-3	TGTGCCAGCAGCCCGGGACTAGCGGGGGAAGATACGCAGTATTTT	CASSPGLAGEDTQYF
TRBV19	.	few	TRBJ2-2	TGTGCCAGTACCTCAGGGACGAACACCGGGGAGCTGTTTTTT	CASTSGTNTGELFF
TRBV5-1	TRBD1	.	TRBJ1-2	TGCGCCAGCAGTCGCGGGACAGGGGACTATGGCTACACCTTC	CASSRGTGDYGYTF
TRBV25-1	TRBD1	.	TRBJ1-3	TGTGCCAGTAGGTCAGGGGGCTTCTCTGGAAACACCATATATTTT	CASRSGGFSGNTIYF
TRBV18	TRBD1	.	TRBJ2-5	TGTGCCAGCTCACCACGGACAGGTCAAAAAGAGACCCAGTACTTC	CASSPRTGQKETQYF
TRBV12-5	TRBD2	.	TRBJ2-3	TGTGCTAGTGAAGGCGGGGGGGCCCATACGCAGTATTTT	CASEGGGAHTQYF
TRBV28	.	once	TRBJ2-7	TGTGCCAGCAGTCAGGGACACCGTTCGAACGAGCAGTACTTC	CASSQGHRSNEQYF
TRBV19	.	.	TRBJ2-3	TGTGCCAGTAAGGTTTCAATCGCGGGGATCACAGATACGCAGTATTTT	CASKVSIAGITDTQYF
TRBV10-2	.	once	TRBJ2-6	TGCGCCAGCAGTGAAAGTGGCCTTGGTGGGGCCAACGTCCTGACTTTC	CASSESGLGGANVLTF
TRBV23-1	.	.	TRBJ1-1	TGCGCCAGCAGTCGGGGGCGCGACACTGAAGCTTTCTTT	CASSRGRDTEAFF
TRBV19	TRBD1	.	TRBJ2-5	TGTGCCAGTAGTATGCTCCAGGGACAGGGATTCCAAGAGACCCAGTACTTC	CASSMLQGQGFQETQYF
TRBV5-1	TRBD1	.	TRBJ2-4	TGCGCCAGCAGCTTAACAGGGGTGAACATTCAGTACTTC	CASSLTGVNIQYF
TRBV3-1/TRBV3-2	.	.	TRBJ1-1	TGTGCCAGCAGCCAAGGGCAGGGAGGTATCACTGAAGCTTTCTTT	CASSQGQGGITEAFF
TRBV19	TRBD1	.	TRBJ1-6	TGTGCCAGTAGTTATCAGGGGGAAAATTCACCCCTCCACTTT	CASSYQGENSPLHF
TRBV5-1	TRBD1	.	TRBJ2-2	TGCGCCAGCAGCTTGGAAGGACAGGGGGCGAACACCGGGGAGCTGTTTTTT	CASSLEGQGANTGELFF
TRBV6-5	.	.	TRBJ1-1	TGTGCCAGCAGTTACAACCCCGGGGGGCTGGCTTTCTTT	CASSYNPGGLAFF
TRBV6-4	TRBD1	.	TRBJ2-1	TGTGCCAGCAGCCCGGGACAGGGTCCCTACAATGAGCAGTTCTTC	CASSPGQGPYNEQFF
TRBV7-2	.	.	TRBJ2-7	TGTGCCAGCAGCTTCGGACTTACTTACGAGCAGTACTTC	CASSFGLTYEQYF
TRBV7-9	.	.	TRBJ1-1	TGTGCCAGCAGCCCAAACAGATTCATGAACACTGAAGCTTTCTTT	CASSPNRFMNTEAFF
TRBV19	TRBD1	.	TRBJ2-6	TGTGCCAGTAGTAGAAGGACAGGGGGCCCTGGGGCCAACGTCCTGACTTTC	CASSRRTGGPGANVLTF
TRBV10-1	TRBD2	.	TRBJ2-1	TGCGCCAGCAGTAATTTAGCGGGGGGGCCCTACAATGAGCAGTTCTTC	CASSNLAGGPYNEQFF
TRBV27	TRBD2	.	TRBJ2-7	TGTGCCAGCAGGCGAGCTAGCGGGGGGGAGAGCTCCTACGAGCAGTACTTC	CASRRASGGESSYEQYF
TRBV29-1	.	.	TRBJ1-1	TGCAGCGTTGATGCGGTCTGGACAGTAAACACTGAAGCTTTCTTT	CSVDAVWTVNTEAFF
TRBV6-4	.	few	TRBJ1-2	TGTGCCAGCAGTTCCAGCTCAGGGCAAGGCTACACCTTC	CASSSSSGQGYTF
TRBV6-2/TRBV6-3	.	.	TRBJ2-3	TGTGCCAGCAGTTACTCGAGCCAGGGACTGGTCGTGAGAGATACGCAGTATTTT	CASSYSSQGLVVRDTQYF
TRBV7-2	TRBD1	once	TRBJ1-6	TGTGCCAGCAGCGGACAGGGAGTAATCTCGGTACCCCTCCACTTT	CASSGQGVISVPLHF
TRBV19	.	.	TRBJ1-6	TGTGCCAGTAGTATAGGCGGGGCTAATTCACCCCTCCACTTT	CASSIGGANSPLHF
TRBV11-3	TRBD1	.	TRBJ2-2	TGTGCCAGCAGCCTAGGGACAGCTATTTCCACCGGGGAGCTGTTTTTT	CASSLGTAISTGELFF
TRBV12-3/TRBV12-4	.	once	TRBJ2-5	TGTGCCAGCAGCCGCAGGGAAGAGACCCAGTACTTC	CASSRREETQYF
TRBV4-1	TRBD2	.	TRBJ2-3	TGCGCCAGCAGCCAAGGTTTCGGTAGCGGGGGGCGCACAGATACGCAGTATTTT	CASSQGFGSGGRTDTQYF
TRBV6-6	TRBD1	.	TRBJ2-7	TGTGCCAGCAGTTACCAGGAGACAGGGGGCCACGAGCAGTACTTC	CASSYQETGGHEQYF
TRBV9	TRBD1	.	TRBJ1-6	TGTGCCAGCAGCGGGGACAGAGATTCACCCCTCCACTTT	CASSGDRDSPLHF
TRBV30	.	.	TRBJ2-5	TGTGCCTGGACTTACGCGGAGACCCAGTACTTC	CAWTYAETQYF
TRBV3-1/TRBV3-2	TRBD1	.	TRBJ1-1	TGTGCCAGCAGCCGGACAGGGACCATGAACACTGAAGCTTTCTTT	CASSRTGTMNTEAFF